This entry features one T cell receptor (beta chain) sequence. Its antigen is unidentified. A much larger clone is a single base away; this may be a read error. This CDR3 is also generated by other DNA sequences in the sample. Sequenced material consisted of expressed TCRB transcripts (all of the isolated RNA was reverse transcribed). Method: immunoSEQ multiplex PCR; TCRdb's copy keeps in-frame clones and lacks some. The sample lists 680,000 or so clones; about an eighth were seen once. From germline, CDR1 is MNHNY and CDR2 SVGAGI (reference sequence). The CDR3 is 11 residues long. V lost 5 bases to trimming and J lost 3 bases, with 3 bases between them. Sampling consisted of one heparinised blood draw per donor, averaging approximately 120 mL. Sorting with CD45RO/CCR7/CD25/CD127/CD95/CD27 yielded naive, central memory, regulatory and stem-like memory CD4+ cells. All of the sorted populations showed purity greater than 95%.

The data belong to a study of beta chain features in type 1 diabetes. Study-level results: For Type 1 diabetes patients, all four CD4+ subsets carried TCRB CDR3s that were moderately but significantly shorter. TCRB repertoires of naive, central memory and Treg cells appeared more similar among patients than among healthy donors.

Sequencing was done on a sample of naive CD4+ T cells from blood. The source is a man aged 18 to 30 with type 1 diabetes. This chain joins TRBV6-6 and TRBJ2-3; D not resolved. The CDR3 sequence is CASSDTDTQYF. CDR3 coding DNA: TGTGCCAGCAGTGATACAGATACGCAGTATTTT.